The 5 T cell receptor beta chains below were found in one sample sequenced in a study of long-term antiretroviral therapy in people with HIV. With survey level as its setting, the immunoSEQ assay was v3.0. The table came from immunoSEQ multiplex PCR; TCRdb's copy has only in-frame clones and leaves some out. In the table there are about 24,000 clones, around 86% of which are singletons. Sample: unsorted PBMCs, taken 1.2 years after starting antiretroviral therapy. Receptors originate from a man aged 45-60 years with HIV.

This clone was found once. The genes are TRBV6-5 and TRBJ2-7; D is unclear. Trimming stripped 6 bases from V and 6 bases from J, with 12 bases between. Germline V gene data show CDR1 as MNHEY and CDR2 as SVGAGI. The CDR3 consists of 12 residues. Here the CDR3 reads CASSPKGSEQYF. DNA for the CDR3: TGTGCCAGCAGCCCAAAAGGCAGCGAGCAGTACTTC.

This chain joins TRBV5-6 and TRBJ1-2, with a tentative D call TRBD1 (5 bases). CDR1 is SGHDT, CDR2 YYEEEE, per germline. CDR3 length equals 15 residues. The V and J ends lost 5 bases and 5 bases respectively, with 19 bases between them. The CDR3 sequence is CASSSTGGVVYGYTF. The CDR3 bases are TGTGCCAGCAGTTCAACGGGGGGTGTGGTATATGGCTACACCTTC.

The sample holds one count of this clone. The chain links TRBV9 to TRBJ1-1, with 7 bases fitting TRBD1. CDR1 is SGDLS, CDR2 YYNGEE, per germline. This CDR3 has 13 amino acids. Unmatched junction bases numbered 2, after V lost 3 bases and J lost 3 bases. The CDR3 DNA reads TGTGCCAGCAGCGCAGGGGGGTACACTGAAGCTTTCTTT. It encodes CASSAGGYTEAFF.

V and J are TRBV6-1 and TRBJ1-2; possibly TRBD1 for D (5 bases). CDR3 size: 17 residues. Germline CDR1 and CDR2: MNHNS and SASEGT. Trimming stripped 3 bases from V and 4 bases from J, with 21 bases between. The chain's CDR3 is CASSEGSWGGGTYGYTF. The CDR3 nucleotides are TGTGCCAGCAGTGAGGGATCTTGGGGCGGGGGTACCTATGGCTACACCTTC.

The rearrangement uses TRBV4-3 and TRBJ2-1, with 12 bases aligning to TRBD1. CDR3 length equals 21 residues. After removal of 1 base from V and 9 bases from J, the junction contained 22 bases not matched to a gene. Germline CDR1 LGHNA, CDR2 YSLEER. The CDR3 region is CASSQVGTGGYGGGAFREQFF. The DNA for the CDR3 is TGCGCCAGCAGCCAAGTGGGGACAGGGGGCTATGGCGGGGGGGCATTTCGTGAGCAGTTCTTC.